This TCR beta chain was observed in a study of cytomegalovirus exposure and HLA in healthy donors. For this clone: The antigen is undetermined.

With 60 Vbeta and 13 Jbeta primers, the PCR was carried out. In the original workflow: A follow-up analysis tallied about 80 million unique TCR beta chains, roughly 10 million shared. Using immunoSEQ multiplex PCR, the repertoire was profiled, and TCRdb retains in-frame clones only, with some absent. V and J calls and clone size are those listed in that table; D and trimming were worked out from the DNA. The sample yields 250,000 to 350,000 clones, 85% to 90% seen once. V lost 2 bases and J lost 5, with 9 bases in between. This CDR3 contains 13 residues. The germline V gene has CDR1 MNHEY and CDR2 SVGAGI. Study observations and caveats: Only CMV serostatus was available as immune exposure information.

Sequenced input: PBMCs. This rearrangement joins TRBV6-5 to TRBJ1-2; D is possibly TRBD1 (5 bases). This TCR derives from a woman aged 18-29 years in good health and CMV-seronegative. CDR3 sequence reads: CASSYLSGYGYTF. The CDR3 DNA sequence: TGTGCCAGCAGTTACCTCTCAGGGTATGGCTACACCTTC.